Listed below are T cell receptor beta chains from one sample, sequenced in a study of cytomegalovirus exposure and HLA in healthy donors. Using immunoSEQ multiplex PCR, the repertoire was profiled, and TCRdb retains in-frame clones only, with some absent. The table has approximately 110,000 clones, roughly 73% seen once. Sequencing was carried out using PBMCs. The source is a man in his fifties or sixties in good health and CMV-seropositive. Both conserved end residues are part of each CDR3. A D gene is named only where the DNA matches it firmly. Expanded clones get a size class; other rows say once, few or many, or leave the size out.

TRBD1	TRBV10-3	TRBJ1-1	.	CAISESLGQGALGAFF	TGTGCCATCAGTGAGTCTTTGGGACAGGGGGCATTGGGGGCTTTCTTT
TRBD2	TRBV7-9	TRBJ2-1	few	CASSLGLLGRGGRYEQFF	TGTGCCAGCAGCTTAGGCTTATTAGGGCGGGGGGGCCGCTATGAGCAGTTCTTC
TRBD1	TRBV5-4	TRBJ2-1	.	CASSPQLGTGGNEQFF	TGTGCCAGCAGCCCTCAGCTAGGGACAGGAGGCAATGAGCAGTTCTTC
TRBD1	TRBV7-8	TRBJ2-7	few	CASSADRAIGEQYF	TGTGCCAGCAGCGCGGACAGGGCTATTGGAGAGCAGTACTTC
.	TRBV28	TRBJ1-5	.	CASTAATGYNQPQHF	TGTGCCAGCACCGCGGCGACAGGCTACAATCAGCCCCAGCATTTT
.	TRBV18	TRBJ1-5	.	CASSQQGRDQPQHF	TGTGCCAGCTCTCAGCAGGGGCGGGATCAGCCCCAGCATTTT
TRBD2	TRBV27	TRBJ2-2	once	CASRAGGITGELFF	TGTGCCAGCAGGGCGGGGGGAATCACCGGGGAGCTGTTTTTT
.	TRBV6-6	TRBJ2-7	.	CASRTQGGEQYF	TGTGCCAGCAGGACTCAGGGTGGCGAGCAGTACTTC
TRBD1	TRBV11-2	TRBJ2-3	.	CASSPQGQGGGTQYF	TGTGCCAGCAGCCCTCAGGGACAGGGTGGTGGTACGCAGTATTTT
TRBD1	TRBV5-1	TRBJ2-5	.	CASSLQGAETQYF	TGCGCCAGCAGCTTGCAGGGGGCAGAGACCCAGTACTTC
.	TRBV12-2	TRBJ1-5	few	CASRRDGSNQPQHF	TGTGCAAGTCGCCGAGACGGGAGCAATCAGCCCCAGCATTTT
TRBD1	TRBV25-1	TRBJ1-6	.	CASSTGGHNSPLHF	TGTGCCAGCAGCACAGGGGGCCATAATTCACCCCTCCACTTT
.	TRBV4-1	TRBJ1-4	few	CASSQVAGAEKLFF	TGCGCCAGCAGCCAAGTGGCAGGGGCTGAAAAACTGTTTTTT
.	TRBV7-8	TRBJ2-1	.	CASSKGSNVYNEQFF	TGTGCCAGCAGCAAAGGGAGTAACGTTTACAATGAGCAGTTCTTC
TRBD1	TRBV6-1	TRBJ2-3	few	CASSWTGVGTDTQYF	TGTGCCAGCAGTTGGACAGGGGTCGGCACAGATACGCAGTATTTT
TRBD2	TRBV4-1	TRBJ2-2	.	CASSPKRSAGANTGELFF	TGCGCCAGCAGCCCTAAACGGTCGGCGGGGGCGAACACCGGGGAGCTGTTTTTT
.	TRBV5-1	TRBJ2-5	once	CASSLAPQIQETQYF	TGCGCCAGCAGCTTGGCCCCGCAGATACAAGAGACCCAGTACTTC
.	TRBV6-1	TRBJ1-1	once	CASSDGYRLDGGVVTEAFF	TGTGCCAGCAGTGATGGCTACCGCTTGGACGGGGGGGTAGTCACTGAAGCTTTCTTT
TRBD1	TRBV5-5	TRBJ1-5	.	CASSRTSDRVNQPQHF	TGTGCCAGCAGCCGTACCTCGGACAGGGTGAACCAGCCCCAGCATTTT
TRBD2	TRBV4-1	TRBJ2-3	.	CASSQGWEGTYTQYF	TGCGCCAGCAGCCAAGGCTGGGAGGGCACGTATACGCAGTATTTT
TRBD2	TRBV7-9	TRBJ2-7	few	CASSLGTSADEQYF	TGTGCCAGCAGCTTAGGGACTAGCGCCGACGAGCAGTACTTC
.	TRBV9	TRBJ2-3	few	CASSALTATDTQYF	TGTGCCAGCAGCGCCCTGACAGCCACAGATACGCAGTATTTT
.	TRBV5-4	TRBJ2-5	.	CASSLDIGTQKTQYF	TGTGCCAGCAGCTTGGATATCGGGACTCAGAAGACCCAGTACTTC
TRBD1	TRBV5-4	TRBJ1-6	few	CASKSTGSPNSPLHF	TGTGCCAGCAAATCGACAGGGAGCCCTAATTCACCCCTCCACTTT
.	TRBV4-1	TRBJ1-1	once	CASTREGQNTEAFF	TGCGCCAGCACCCGGGAAGGGCAGAACACTGAAGCTTTCTTT
TRBD2	TRBV19	TRBJ2-1	.	CASSNSGGAFEQFF	TGTGCCAGTAGTAATAGCGGGGGGGCGTTTGAGCAGTTCTTC
.	TRBV6-5	TRBJ1-5	few	CASSYNQDQPQHF	TGTGCCAGCAGTTATAATCAGGATCAGCCCCAGCATTTT
.	TRBV5-4	TRBJ1-2	.	CASSFNNLAYTF	TGTGCCAGCAGCTTCAATAATTTGGCTTACACCTTC
TRBD2	TRBV5-1	TRBJ2-1	.	CASSLKMLAGDNNEQFF	TGCGCCAGCAGCTTGAAGATGCTAGCGGGGGATAACAATGAGCAGTTCTTC
TRBD2	TRBV5-1	TRBJ2-1	.	CASSPRTSGGPGGNEQFF	TGCGCCAGCAGCCCAAGGACTAGCGGGGGGCCAGGGGGCAATGAGCAGTTCTTC
TRBD2	TRBV2	TRBJ2-5	.	CASSVETSGGHYF	TGTGCCAGCAGTGTCGAGACTAGCGGGGGGCATTACTTC
TRBD1	TRBV10-2	TRBJ2-5	few	CASSDRTGRQETQYF	TGCGCCAGCAGTGATAGGACAGGGAGGCAAGAGACCCAGTACTTC
.	TRBV18	TRBJ1-1	.	CASSPQHSGNTEAFF	TGTGCCAGCTCACCTCAACACAGTGGGAACACTGAAGCTTTCTTT
.	TRBV6-4	TRBJ2-2	once	CASSVVWNTGELFF	TGTGCCAGCAGTGTTGTCTGGAACACCGGGGAGCTGTTTTTT
.	TRBV20-1	TRBJ2-2	.	CSARLTGELFF	TGCAGTGCTAGACTTACCGGGGAGCTGTTTTTT
TRBD1	TRBV2	TRBJ1-1	.	CASQYGTEDTEAFF	TGTGCCAGCCAATACGGGACAGAGGACACTGAAGCTTTCTTT
.	TRBV6-5	TRBJ1-5	.	CASSSGDQPQHF	TGTGCCAGCAGTTCAGGGGATCAGCCCCAGCATTTT
TRBD2	TRBV4-1	TRBJ2-5	once	CASSQRTSGGQETQYF	TGCGCCAGCAGCCAGAGAACTAGCGGGGGACAAGAGACCCAGTACTTC
TRBD2	TRBV4-1	TRBJ2-1	.	CASSQLGLGNNEQFF	TGCGCCAGCAGCCAACTGGGACTAGGAAACAATGAGCAGTTCTTC
.	TRBV19	TRBJ2-1	.	CASSGGPGGEQFF	TGTGCCAGTAGTGGAGGACCAGGTGGTGAGCAGTTCTTC
.	TRBV5-1	TRBJ2-7	.	CASSLGYGGAHEQYF	TGCGCCAGCAGCTTGGGGTATGGGGGGGCCCACGAGCAGTACTTC
.	TRBV9	TRBJ1-5	.	CASSVAGGNQPQHF	TGTGCCAGCAGCGTAGCAGGGGGCAATCAGCCCCAGCATTTT
.	TRBV29-1	TRBJ2-3	.	CSVGGQGADTQYF	TGCAGCGTTGGGGGGCAGGGCGCAGATACGCAGTATTTT
TRBD1	TRBV6-1	TRBJ2-7	.	CASPGGADSYEQYF	TGTGCCAGTCCAGGGGGCGCCGACTCCTACGAGCAGTACTTC
TRBD1	TRBV2	TRBJ2-7	.	CASSVGQGIYEQYF	TGTGCCAGCAGTGTGGGACAGGGTATCTACGAGCAGTACTTC
.	TRBV4-1	TRBJ2-2	.	CASSQDGRGYTGELFF	TGCGCCAGCAGCCAAGACGGAAGGGGATACACCGGGGAGCTGTTTTTT
.	TRBV15	TRBJ2-7	.	CATSRGSRLQGREQYF	TGTGCCACCAGCAGAGGTTCACGATTACAGGGGAGGGAGCAGTACTTC
.	TRBV5-1	TRBJ2-3	.	CASSMDSGGPTDTQYF	TGCGCCAGCAGCATGGACTCCGGGGGGCCCACAGATACGCAGTATTTT
.	TRBV5-6	TRBJ2-5	.	CASSPGAGVETQYF	TGTGCCAGCAGCCCCGGAGCCGGGGTTGAGACCCAGTACTTC
TRBD1	TRBV2	TRBJ1-2	.	CASSEPRGNGYTF	TGTGCCAGCAGTGAACCCAGGGGGAATGGCTACACCTTC
.	TRBV27	TRBJ1-5	.	CASSLWQGGNQPQHF	TGTGCCAGCAGTTTATGGCAGGGCGGCAATCAGCCCCAGCATTTT
.	TRBV2	TRBJ2-2	.	CASSEREYTGELFF	TGTGCCAGCAGTGAACGGGAGTACACCGGGGAGCTGTTTTTT
.	TRBV9	TRBJ2-5	.	CASSVNPRGRETQYF	TGTGCCAGCAGCGTAAACCCGCGGGGTCGGGAGACCCAGTACTTC
TRBD2	TRBV5-1	TRBJ2-2	few	CASVFLSGDTGELFF	TGCGCCAGCGTCTTTTTGAGCGGGGACACCGGGGAGCTGTTTTTT
.	TRBV5-1	TRBJ2-5	.	CASSPDSGSLAQYF	TGCGCCAGCAGCCCGGATTCGGGGTCATTGGCCCAGTACTTC
TRBD1	TRBV19	TRBJ1-1	.	CASSIGTGNTEAFF	TGTGCCAGTAGTATTGGGACAGGGAACACTGAAGCTTTCTTT
TRBD2	TRBV19	TRBJ2-7	.	CASSISSGAYEQYF	TGTGCCAGTAGTATCTCTAGCGGTGCCTACGAGCAGTACTTC
TRBD2	TRBV6-5	TRBJ2-7	once	CASSYDGGGPYEQYF	TGTGCCAGCAGTTATGACGGGGGGGGACCCTACGAGCAGTACTTC
TRBD1	TRBV7-9	TRBJ2-3	few	CASSFLPGTGVDTQYF	TGTGCCAGCAGCTTCCTCCCGGGGACAGGGGTAGATACGCAGTATTTT